Given below is one T cell receptor beta chain in context. Its target is unknown. This specimen comes from a study of cytotoxic CD8 clonotypes in ibrutinib-treated CLL. Findings and caveats of the study: The study found clonality rose at ibrutinib response, then fell toward baseline at progression. Patients had baseline clonality above age-matched healthy donors, and this clonality moved with circulating CD8+ T-cell counts. Under therapy, public clonotypes either contracted or stayed stable, and they were uncommon.

Genomic DNA for TCR beta libraries, 1.5 to 2 micrograms, came from cryopreserved PBMCs. Repertoires were generated with immunoSEQ multiplex PCR, while TCRdb's copy carries only in-frame clones and drops some. This sample carries approximately 70,000 clones, over 75% of them seen once, and the ten largest clones take approximately 3.1%. This CDR3 is built from 12 residues. The V end lost 5 bases, the J end lost 7 bases, and 12 bases lay between the germline ends. Germline V gene lookup returns CDR1 LNHDA and CDR2 SQIVND (reference sequence). The sequencing used PBMCs, collected after 12 months of ibrutinib treatment. The receptor was isolated from a human donor with chronic lymphocytic leukemia. The chain carries TRBV19 and TRBJ2-7, with a tentative D call TRBD2 (6 bases). DNA of the CDR3: TGTGCCAGTAGTTTAGGGGCGGGGGAGCAGTACTTC. Translation: CASSLGAGEQYF.